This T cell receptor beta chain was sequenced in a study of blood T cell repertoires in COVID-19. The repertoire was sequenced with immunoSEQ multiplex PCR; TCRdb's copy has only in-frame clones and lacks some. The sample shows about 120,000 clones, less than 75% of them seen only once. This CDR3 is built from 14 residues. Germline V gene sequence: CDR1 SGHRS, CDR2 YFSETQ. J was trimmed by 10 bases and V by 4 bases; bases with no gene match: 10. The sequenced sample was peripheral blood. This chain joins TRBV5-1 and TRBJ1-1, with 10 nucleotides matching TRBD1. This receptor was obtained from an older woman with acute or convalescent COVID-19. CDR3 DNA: TGCGCCAGCAGCGGCGGGGGACAGGGGCCGGGAGCTTTCTTT. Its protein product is CASSGGGQGPGAFF.